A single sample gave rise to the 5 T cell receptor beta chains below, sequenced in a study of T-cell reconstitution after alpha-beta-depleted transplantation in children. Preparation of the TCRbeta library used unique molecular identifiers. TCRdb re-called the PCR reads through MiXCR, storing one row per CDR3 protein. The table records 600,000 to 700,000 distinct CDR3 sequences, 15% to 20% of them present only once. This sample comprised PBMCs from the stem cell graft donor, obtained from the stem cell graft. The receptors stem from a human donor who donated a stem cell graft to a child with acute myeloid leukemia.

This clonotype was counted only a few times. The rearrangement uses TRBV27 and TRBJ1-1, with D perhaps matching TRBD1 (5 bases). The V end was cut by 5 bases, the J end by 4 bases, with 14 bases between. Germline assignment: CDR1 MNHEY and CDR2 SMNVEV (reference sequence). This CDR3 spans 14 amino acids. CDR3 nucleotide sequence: TGTGCCAGCAGTGCCTCAGGGATGGGCACTGAAGCTTTCTTT. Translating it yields CASSASGMGTEAFF.

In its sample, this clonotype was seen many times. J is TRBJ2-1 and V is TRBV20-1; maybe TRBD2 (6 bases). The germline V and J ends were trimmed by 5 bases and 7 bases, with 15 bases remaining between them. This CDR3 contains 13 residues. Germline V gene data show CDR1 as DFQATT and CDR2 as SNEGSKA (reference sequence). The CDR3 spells CSAGELAENEQFF. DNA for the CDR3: TGCAGTGCTGGGGAATTAGCGGAAAATGAGCAGTTCTTC.

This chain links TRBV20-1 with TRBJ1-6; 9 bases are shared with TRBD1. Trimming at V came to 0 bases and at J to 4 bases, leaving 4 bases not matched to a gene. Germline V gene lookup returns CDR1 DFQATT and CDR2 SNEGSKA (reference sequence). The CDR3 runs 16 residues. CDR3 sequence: CSAREPTGGYNSPLHF. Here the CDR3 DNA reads TGCAGTGCTAGAGAACCGACAGGGGGATATAATTCACCCCTCCACTTT.

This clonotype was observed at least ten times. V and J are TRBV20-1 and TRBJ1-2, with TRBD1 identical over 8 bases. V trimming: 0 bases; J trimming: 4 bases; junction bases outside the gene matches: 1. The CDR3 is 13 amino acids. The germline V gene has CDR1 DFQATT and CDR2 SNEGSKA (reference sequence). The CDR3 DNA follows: TGCAGTGCTAGAGAAGGGACAGGCTATGGCTACACCTTC. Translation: CSAREGTGYGYTF.

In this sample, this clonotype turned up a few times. CDR3 in DNA: TGCGCCAGCAGCTTGGTGGCGGGACAGGGGGCAGAATGGGACACTGAAGCTTTCTTT. Protein sequence: CASSLVAGQGAEWDTEAFF. The chain links TRBV5-1 to TRBJ1-1; the match to TRBD1 covers 12 bases. Germline loops: CDR1 SGHRS, CDR2 YFSETQ. Trimming took 0 bases from V and 3 from J; bases not matched to a gene: 12. The CDR3 length is 19 residues.